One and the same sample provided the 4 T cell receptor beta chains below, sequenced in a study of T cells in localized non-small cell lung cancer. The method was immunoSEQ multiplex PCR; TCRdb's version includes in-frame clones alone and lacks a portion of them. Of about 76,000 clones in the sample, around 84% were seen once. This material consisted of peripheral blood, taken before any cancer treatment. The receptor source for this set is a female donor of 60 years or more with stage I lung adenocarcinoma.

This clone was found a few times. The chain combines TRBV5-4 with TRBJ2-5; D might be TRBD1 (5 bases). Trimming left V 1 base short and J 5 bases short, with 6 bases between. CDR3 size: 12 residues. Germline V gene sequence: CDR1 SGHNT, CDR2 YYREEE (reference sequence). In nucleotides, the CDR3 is TGTGCCAGCAGCTTGAGGGGCGAGACCCAGTACTTC. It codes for CASSLRGETQYF.

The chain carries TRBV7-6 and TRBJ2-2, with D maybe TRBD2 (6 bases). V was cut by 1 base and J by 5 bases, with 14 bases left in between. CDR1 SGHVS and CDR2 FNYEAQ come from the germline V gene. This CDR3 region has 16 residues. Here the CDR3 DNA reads TGTGCCAGCAGCTTAGGGCAGGGAGGTTTGACCGGGGAGCTGTTTTTT. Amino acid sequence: CASSLGQGGLTGELFF. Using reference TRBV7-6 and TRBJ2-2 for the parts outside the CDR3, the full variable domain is GAGVSQSPRYKVTKRGQDVALRCDPISGHVSLYWYRQALGQGPEFLTYFNYEAQQDKSGLPNDRFSAERPEGSISTLTIQRTEQRDSAMYRCASSLGQGGLTGELFFGEGSRLTVL.

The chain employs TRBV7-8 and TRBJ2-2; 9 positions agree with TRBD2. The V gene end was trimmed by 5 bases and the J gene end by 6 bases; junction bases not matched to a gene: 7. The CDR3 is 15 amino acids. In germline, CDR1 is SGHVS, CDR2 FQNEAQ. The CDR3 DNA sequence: TGTGCCAGCAGCCCTAGCGGGGAAGAGGCCGGGGAGCTGTTTTTT. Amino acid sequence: CASSPSGEEAGELFF. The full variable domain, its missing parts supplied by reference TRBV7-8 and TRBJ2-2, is GAGVSQSPRYKVAKRGQDVALRCDPISGHVSLFWYQQALGQGPEFLTYFQNEAQLDKSGLPSDRFFAERPEGSVSTLKIQRTQQEDSAVYLCASSPSGEEAGELFFGEGSRLTVL.

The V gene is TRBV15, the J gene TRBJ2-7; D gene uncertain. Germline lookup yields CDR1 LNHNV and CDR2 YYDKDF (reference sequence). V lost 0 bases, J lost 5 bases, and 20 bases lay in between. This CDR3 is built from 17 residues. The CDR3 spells CATSRDFALTRTNEQYF. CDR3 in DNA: TGTGCCACCAGCAGAGACTTTGCACTGACAAGAACGAACGAGCAGTACTTC.